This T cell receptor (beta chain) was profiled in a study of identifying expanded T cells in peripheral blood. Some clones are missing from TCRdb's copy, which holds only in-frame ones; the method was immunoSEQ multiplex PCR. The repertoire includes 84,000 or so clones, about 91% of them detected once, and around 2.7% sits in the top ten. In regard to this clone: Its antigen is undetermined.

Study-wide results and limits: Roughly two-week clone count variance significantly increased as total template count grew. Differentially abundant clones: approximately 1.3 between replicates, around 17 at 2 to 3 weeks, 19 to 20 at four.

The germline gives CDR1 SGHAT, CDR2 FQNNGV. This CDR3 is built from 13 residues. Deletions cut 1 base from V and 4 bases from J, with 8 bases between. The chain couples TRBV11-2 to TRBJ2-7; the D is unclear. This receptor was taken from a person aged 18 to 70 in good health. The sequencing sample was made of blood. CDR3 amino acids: CASSLGAAYEQYF. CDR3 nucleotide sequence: TGTGCCAGCAGCTTAGGTGCGGCGTACGAGCAGTACTTC. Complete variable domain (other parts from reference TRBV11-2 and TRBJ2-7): EAGVAQSPRYKIIEKRQSVAFWCNPISGHATLYWYQQILGQGPKLLIQFQNNGVVDDSQLPKDRFSAERLKGVDSTLKIQPAKLEDSAVYLCASSLGAAYEQYFGPGTRLTVT.